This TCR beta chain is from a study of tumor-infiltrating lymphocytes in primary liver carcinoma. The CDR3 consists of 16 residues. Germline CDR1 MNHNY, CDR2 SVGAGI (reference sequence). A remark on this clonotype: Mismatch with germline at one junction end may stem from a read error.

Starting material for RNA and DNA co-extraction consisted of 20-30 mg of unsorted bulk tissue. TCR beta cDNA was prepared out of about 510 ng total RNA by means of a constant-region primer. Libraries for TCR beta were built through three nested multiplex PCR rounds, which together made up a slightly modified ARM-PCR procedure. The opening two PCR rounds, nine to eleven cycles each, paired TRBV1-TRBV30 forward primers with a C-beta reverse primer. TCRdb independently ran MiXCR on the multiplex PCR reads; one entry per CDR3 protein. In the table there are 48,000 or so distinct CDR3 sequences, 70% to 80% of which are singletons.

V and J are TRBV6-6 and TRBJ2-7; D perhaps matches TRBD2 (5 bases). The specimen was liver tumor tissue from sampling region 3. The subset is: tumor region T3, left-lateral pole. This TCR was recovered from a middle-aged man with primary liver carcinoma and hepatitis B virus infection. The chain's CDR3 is CASSYSSLVGAYEHYF. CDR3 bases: TGTGCCAGCAGTTACTCGAGCCTAGTGGGAGCCTACGAGCATTACTTC.